This T cell receptor (beta chain) was documented in a study of cytomegalovirus exposure and HLA in healthy donors. As for this clone: Its antigen is not known.

This PCR relied on a set of 60 Vbeta primers and 13 Jbeta primers. Libraries were prepared by immunoSEQ multiplex PCR; TCRdb keeps only in-frame clonotypes and omits some of them. The sample yields roughly 70,000 clones, roughly four fifths seen once. Between the trimmed V and J ends, which lost 5 bases and 2 bases, there was a span of 10 bases. This CDR3 spans 14 amino acids. Germline V CDR1 and CDR2: MDHEN, SYDVKM. Points from the study as a whole: Rare sequences made up most TCRs, while some public TCRs were found in many donors. Some TCR beta chains (more than 150 of them) were listed as cytomegalovirus-associated.

The V gene is TRBV28, the J gene TRBJ2-4; the D gene is possibly TRBD2 (5 bases). Sequencing was performed on PBMCs. The sequence came from a man younger than 35 in good health and CMV-seronegative. CDR3 coding DNA: TGTGCCAGCAGTGCCGGCGGGTCCAAAAACATTCAGTACTTC. Encoded protein: CASSAGGSKNIQYF.